A single sample gave rise to the 5 T cell receptor beta chains below, sequenced in a study of cytotoxic CD8 clonotypes in ibrutinib-treated CLL. Profiled with immunoSEQ multiplex PCR; TCRdb holds only in-frame clones, not every one. Of tens of thousands of clones in the sample, around 63% were seen once. The sample in question was PBMCs, obtained after 24 months of ibrutinib treatment. The receptors shown here come from a human donor with chronic lymphocytic leukemia.

The gene calls are TRBV18 and TRBJ2-3; possibly TRBD2 for D (5 bases). From germline, CDR1 is KGHSH and CDR2 LQKENI. Between the trimmed V and J ends, which lost 7 bases and 0 bases, there was a span of 14 bases. The CDR3 is 15 amino acids. The CDR3 is CASFGSGESTDTQYF. CDR3 DNA: TGTGCCAGCTTCGGTTCCGGGGAAAGCACAGATACGCAGTATTTT. The full variable domain, its missing parts supplied by reference TRBV18 and TRBJ2-3, is NAGVMQNPRHLVRRRGQEARLRCSPMKGHSHVYWYRQLPEEGLKFMVYLQKENIIDESGMPKERFSAEFPKEGPSILRIQQVVRGDSAAYFCASFGSGESTDTQYFGPGTRLTVL.

The rearrangement joins TRBV19 to TRBJ1-2; TRBD1 matches at 9 bases. CDR3 length equals 14 residues. CDR1 and CDR2 (germline): LNHDA, SQIVND (reference sequence). The V segment lost 3 bases and the J segment 3 bases; nucleotides outside the gene matches: 2. Written as DNA, the CDR3 is TGTGCCAGTAGTATCCGGGACAGGGACTATGGCTACACCTTC. Translated, it gives CASSIRDRDYGYTF.

The chain employs TRBV28 and TRBJ2-7; D is undetermined. CDR1 is MDHEN and CDR2 is SYDVKM in the germline V gene. V was clipped by 3 bases and J by 7 bases, with 13 bases between them. The CDR3 has 13 residues. The CDR3 coding sequence is TGTGCCAGCAGTTTTAACCCGACCAGGGAGCAGTACTTC. It codes for CASSFNPTREQYF.

This rearrangement joins TRBV28 to TRBJ1-3; 7 bases fit TRBD1. The CDR3 runs to 14 residues. V lost 6 bases and J lost 2; bases outside the gene matches: 4. Germline-derived CDR1 and CDR2 are MDHEN and SYDVKM. For the CDR3, the DNA is TGTGCCAGCAGCCCCGGACAGGCTGGAAACACCATATATTTT. Its translation is CASSPGQAGNTIYF.

This rearrangement joins TRBV28 to TRBJ1-1, with D perhaps matching TRBD1 (6 bases). The germline V gene encodes CDR1 MDHEN and CDR2 SYDVKM. The CDR3 totals 12 residues. V was cut by 11 bases and J by 2 bases, with 12 bases left in between. This chain's CDR3 is CAYRGPNTEAFF. The CDR3 bases are TGTGCCTACCGGGGGCCTAACACTGAAGCTTTCTTT.